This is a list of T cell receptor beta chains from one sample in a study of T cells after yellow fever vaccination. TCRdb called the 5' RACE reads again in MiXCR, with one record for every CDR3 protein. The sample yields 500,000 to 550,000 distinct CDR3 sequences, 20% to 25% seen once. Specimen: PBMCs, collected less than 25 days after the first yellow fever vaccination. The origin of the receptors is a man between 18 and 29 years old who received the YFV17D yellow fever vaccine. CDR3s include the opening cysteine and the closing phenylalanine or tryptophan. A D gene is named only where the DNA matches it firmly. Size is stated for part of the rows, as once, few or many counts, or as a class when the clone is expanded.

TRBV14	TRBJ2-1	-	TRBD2	TGTGCCAGCACCCAAGCGGGGGGCCTCTCCTACAATGAGCAGTTCTTC	CASTQAGGLSYNEQFF
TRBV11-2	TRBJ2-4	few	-	TGTGCCAGCAGCTTCACCGGACAGAGTCTAGCCAAAAACATTCAGTACTTC	CASSFTGQSLAKNIQYF
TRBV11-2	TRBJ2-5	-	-	TGTGCCAGAGAGGAGGCTAGAGGCGTAGAGACCCAGTACTTC	CAREEARGVETQYF
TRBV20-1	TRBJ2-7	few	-	TGCAGTGCCCAGGGGGGCCCTAGCTCCTACGAGCAGTACTTC	CSAQGGPSSYEQYF
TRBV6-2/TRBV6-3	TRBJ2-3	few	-	TGTGCCAGCAGTTACGTACAGGCGGAGGATACGCAGTATTTT	CASSYVQAEDTQYF
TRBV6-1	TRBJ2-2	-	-	TGTGCCAGGGGGATGGGGGAAACCGGGGAGCTGTTTTTT	CARGMGETGELFF
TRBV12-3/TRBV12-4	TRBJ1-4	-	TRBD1	TGTGCCAGCAGTCCCGGGACAGCTAATGAAAAACTGTTTTTT	CASSPGTANEKLFF
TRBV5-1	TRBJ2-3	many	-	TGCGCCAGCAGCCAACCAGAAGGGGATACGCAGTATTTT	CASSQPEGDTQYF
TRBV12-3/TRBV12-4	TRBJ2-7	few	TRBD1	TGTGCCAGCAGCCAGACGGGGACAGAGAACTACGAGCAGTACTTC	CASSQTGTENYEQYF
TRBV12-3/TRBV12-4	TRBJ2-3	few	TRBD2	TGTGCCAGCAGTCCGGGAGGGCGGGGGACAGATACGCAGTATTTT	CASSPGGRGTDTQYF
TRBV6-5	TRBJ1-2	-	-	TGTGCCAGCAGGTTATCCGGGAGCCCTGCAAGTGGTGGCTACACCTTC	CASRLSGSPASGGYTF
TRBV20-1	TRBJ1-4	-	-	TGCAGTGCTAGAGAGAGGAGCGGGGCGCCCTCCTCCGGAGGGAAACTGTTTTTT	CSARERSGAPSSGGKLFF
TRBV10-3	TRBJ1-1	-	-	TGTGCCATCACCCCATGGGGGGCGGGCGACACTGAAGCTTTCTTT	CAITPWGAGDTEAFF
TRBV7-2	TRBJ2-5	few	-	TGTGCCAGCAGCTCCAACTGGGGGCCAGAGACCCAGTACTTC	CASSSNWGPETQYF
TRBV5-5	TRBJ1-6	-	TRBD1	TGTGCCAGCAGCTACGGACAGGGAAGGGATTCACCCCTCCACTTT	CASSYGQGRDSPLHF
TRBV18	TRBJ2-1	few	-	TGTGCCAGCTCCCCCTGGGTAGGGGGAACTTCCTACAATGAGCAGTTCTTC	CASSPWVGGTSYNEQFF
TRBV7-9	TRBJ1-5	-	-	TGTGCCAGCAGCCCTGAACCAAATCAGCCCCAGCATTTT	CASSPEPNQPQHF
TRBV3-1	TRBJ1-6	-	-	TGTGCCAGCAGCCAAGTAAAATCACCCCTCCACTTT	CASSQVKSPLHF
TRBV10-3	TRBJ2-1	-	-	TGTGCCATCAGTGCCTACAATGAGCAGTTCTTC	CAISAYNEQFF
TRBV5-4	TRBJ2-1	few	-	TGTGCCAGCAGCTTGAGCGGGACAGCATCCTACAATGAGCAGTTCTTC	CASSLSGTASYNEQFF
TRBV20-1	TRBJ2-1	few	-	TGCAGTGCGGCCGGGGGCTTACCTGAGCAGTTCTTC	CSAAGGLPEQFF
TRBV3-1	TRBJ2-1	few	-	TGTGCCAGCAGCCAATGGGGCTCCTACAATGAGCAGTTCTTC	CASSQWGSYNEQFF
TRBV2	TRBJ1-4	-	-	TGTGCCAGCAGTGATGACGAAAAACTGTTTTTT	CASSDDEKLFF
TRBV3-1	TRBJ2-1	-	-	TGTGCCAGCAGCCAAGGACCAGACCTCTCCTACAATGAGCAGTTCTTC	CASSQGPDLSYNEQFF
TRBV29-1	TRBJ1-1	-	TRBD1	TGCAGCGTTGGAGAAAGAACAGGGGTGAACACTGAAGCTTTCTTT	CSVGERTGVNTEAFF
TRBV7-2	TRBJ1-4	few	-	TGTGCCAGCAGCTTCCTCCCTCCGAAAAACGAGGAACTGTTTTTT	CASSFLPPKNEELFF
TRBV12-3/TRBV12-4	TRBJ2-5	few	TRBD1	TGTGCCAGCAGTCCCCTACAGGGGGGACAAGAGACCCAGTACTTC	CASSPLQGGQETQYF
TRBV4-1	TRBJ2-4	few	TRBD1	TGCGCCAGCAGCCAAGAAATCGGGACAGCAGGGACCAAAAACATTCAGTACTTC	CASSQEIGTAGTKNIQYF
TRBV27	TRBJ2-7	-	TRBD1	TGTGCCAGCAGTTTATGGGGGTCCGGGACAGTTTCCTACGAGCAGTACTTC	CASSLWGSGTVSYEQYF
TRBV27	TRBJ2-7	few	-	TGTGCCAGCAGTCCCTCGAGGGGCCCCTACGAGCAGTACTTC	CASSPSRGPYEQYF
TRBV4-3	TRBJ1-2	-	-	TGCGCCAGCAGCCAAGGCCGAGAAAAACTTTATGGCTACACCTTC	CASSQGREKLYGYTF
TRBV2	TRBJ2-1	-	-	TGTGCCAGCATCCCAAGCGGACAGTACAATGAGCAGTTCTTC	CASIPSGQYNEQFF